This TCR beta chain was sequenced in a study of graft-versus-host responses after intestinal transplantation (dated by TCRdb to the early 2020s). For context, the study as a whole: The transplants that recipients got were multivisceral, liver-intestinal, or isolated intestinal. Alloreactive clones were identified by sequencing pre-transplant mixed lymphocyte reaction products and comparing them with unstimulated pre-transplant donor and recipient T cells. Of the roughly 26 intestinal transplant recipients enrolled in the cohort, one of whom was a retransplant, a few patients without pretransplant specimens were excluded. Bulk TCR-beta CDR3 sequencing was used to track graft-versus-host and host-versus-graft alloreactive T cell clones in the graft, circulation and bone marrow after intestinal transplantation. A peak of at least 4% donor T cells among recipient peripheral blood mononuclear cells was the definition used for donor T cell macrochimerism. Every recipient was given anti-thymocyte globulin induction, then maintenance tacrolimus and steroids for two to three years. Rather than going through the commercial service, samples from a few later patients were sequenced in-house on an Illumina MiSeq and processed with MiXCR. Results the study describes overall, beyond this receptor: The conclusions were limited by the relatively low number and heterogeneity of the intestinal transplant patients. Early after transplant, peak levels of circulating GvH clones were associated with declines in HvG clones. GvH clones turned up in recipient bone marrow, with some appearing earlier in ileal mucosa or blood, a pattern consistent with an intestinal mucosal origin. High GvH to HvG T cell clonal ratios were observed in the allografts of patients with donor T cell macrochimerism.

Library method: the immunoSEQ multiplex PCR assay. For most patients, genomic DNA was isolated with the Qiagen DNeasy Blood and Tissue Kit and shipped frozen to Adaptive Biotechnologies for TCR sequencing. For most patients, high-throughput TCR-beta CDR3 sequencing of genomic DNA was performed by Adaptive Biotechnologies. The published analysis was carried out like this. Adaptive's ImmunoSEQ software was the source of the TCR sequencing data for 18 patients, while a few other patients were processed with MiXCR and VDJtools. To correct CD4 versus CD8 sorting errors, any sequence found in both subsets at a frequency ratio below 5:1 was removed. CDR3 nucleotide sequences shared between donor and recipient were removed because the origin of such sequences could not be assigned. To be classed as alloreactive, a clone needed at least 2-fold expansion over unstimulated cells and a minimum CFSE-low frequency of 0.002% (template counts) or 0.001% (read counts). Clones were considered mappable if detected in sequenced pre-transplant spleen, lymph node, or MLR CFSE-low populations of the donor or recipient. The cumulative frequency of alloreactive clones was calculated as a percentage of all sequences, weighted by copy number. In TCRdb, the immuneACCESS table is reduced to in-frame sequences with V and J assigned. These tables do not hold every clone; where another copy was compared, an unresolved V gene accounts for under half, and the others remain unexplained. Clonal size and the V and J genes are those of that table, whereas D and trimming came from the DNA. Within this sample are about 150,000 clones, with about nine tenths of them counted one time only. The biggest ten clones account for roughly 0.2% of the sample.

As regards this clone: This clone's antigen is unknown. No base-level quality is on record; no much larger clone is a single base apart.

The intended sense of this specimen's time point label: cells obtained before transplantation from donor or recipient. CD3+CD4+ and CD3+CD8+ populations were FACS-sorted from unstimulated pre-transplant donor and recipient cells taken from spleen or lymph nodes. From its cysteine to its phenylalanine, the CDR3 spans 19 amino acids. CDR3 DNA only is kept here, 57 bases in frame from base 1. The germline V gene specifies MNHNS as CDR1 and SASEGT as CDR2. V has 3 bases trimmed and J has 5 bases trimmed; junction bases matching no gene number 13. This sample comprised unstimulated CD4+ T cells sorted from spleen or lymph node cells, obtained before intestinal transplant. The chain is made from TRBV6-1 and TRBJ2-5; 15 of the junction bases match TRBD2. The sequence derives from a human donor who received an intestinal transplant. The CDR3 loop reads CASSDFRTSGRARDETQYF. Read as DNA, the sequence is TGTGCCAGCAGTGACTTCAGGACTAGCGGGAGGGCCCGGGACGAGACCCAGTACTTC.